This T cell receptor (beta chain) was sequenced during a study of blood T cells in healthy people across ages. Alongside a J-beta primer mix, a sample-barcoded 5' primer served in a second PCR lasting roughly 7 to 11 cycles. TCRdb itself ran the 5' RACE reads through MiXCR, one entry per CDR3 protein. The sample holds approximately 290,000 distinct CDR3 sequences, 27% seen once. In its sample, this clonotype was seen a few times. V was clipped by 6 bases and J by 6 bases; unmatched bases: 7. Germline values: CDR1 SQVTM, CDR2 ANQGSEA. The CDR3 extends over 13 amino acids. The sequencing sample was made of blood. This chain links TRBV29-1 with TRBJ1-1; 10 positions match TRBD1. The sequence derives from a woman in her seventies in good health. CDR3 sequence: CSVGQGRGSEAFF. The CDR3, as DNA: TGCAGCGTGGGACAGGGGAGGGGATCTGAAGCTTTCTTT.